This T cell receptor (beta chain) was retrieved from a study of shared clonotypes between healthy human individuals. Study observations and caveats: Naive subsets generally had larger estimated richness than memory subsets. The low donor count limited represented genetic and exposure-history diversity. When compared with the clonotypes that were shared by all four sorted-subset donors, the non-shared clonotypes turned out to have lower generation probabilities.

CDR3 length: 16 amino acids. Germline loops: CDR1 SGHRS, CDR2 YFSETQ. TCRdb's table, derived via immunoSEQ multiplex PCR, lists solely in-frame clones and lacks some. This table has millions of clones, around nine tenths appearing once. A word on this clone: Its target is unknown. The junction differs from germline at one of its ends, possibly a read error.

This sequence originates from a man between 18 and 35 years old in good health. Sequenced sample: naive CD4+ T cells sorted from blood. Regarding subset: CD45RA+ positively selected. V gene TRBV5-1 combines with J gene TRBJ2-7, with 12 bases lining up with TRBD2. The CDR3 DNA follows: TGCGCCAGCACCTTGGGTGGGACTAGCGGGTCCTACGAGCAGTACTTC. It specifies CASTLGGTSGSYEQYF. The full variable domain, with the rest looked up from reference TRBV5-1 and TRBJ2-7, is KAGVTQTPRYLIKTRGQQVTLSCSPISGHRSVSWYQQTPGQGLQFLFEYFSETQRNKGNFPGRFSGRQFSNSRSEMNVSTLELGDSALYLCASTLGGTSGSYEQYFGPGTRLTVT.